This T cell receptor beta chain was obtained from a study of T-cell reconstitution after alpha-beta-depleted transplantation in children. Study findings and constraints: At one year after transplant, newly produced T cells mostly accounted for T-cell counts and diversity.

The TCRbeta library was prepared with unique molecular identifiers. TCRdb recomputed calls from the PCR reads with MiXCR, one row per CDR3 protein. The sample records hundreds of thousands of distinct CDR3 sequences, under 15% being singletons. Points on this clonotype: Its antigen remains unknown.

The germline CDR1 and CDR2 sequences are KGHSH and LQKENI. The CDR3 consists of 14 residues. V gave up 2 bases and J gave up 5 bases; unmatched junction bases: 3. Sequenced here: PBMCs, mostly from graft donor cells, sampled 360 days after TCRalphabeta/CD19-depleted stem cell transplant. The chain uses TRBV18 and TRBJ1-5; 7 bases match TRBD1. The clonotype was recovered from a male patient aged 10 to 17 who had a stem cell transplant for acute myeloid leukemia, so the T cells may come from the graft donor. CDR3 in amino acids: CASSPVGGDQPQHF. The CDR3 DNA reads as TGTGCCAGCTCACCAGTAGGGGGCGATCAGCCCCAGCATTTT.